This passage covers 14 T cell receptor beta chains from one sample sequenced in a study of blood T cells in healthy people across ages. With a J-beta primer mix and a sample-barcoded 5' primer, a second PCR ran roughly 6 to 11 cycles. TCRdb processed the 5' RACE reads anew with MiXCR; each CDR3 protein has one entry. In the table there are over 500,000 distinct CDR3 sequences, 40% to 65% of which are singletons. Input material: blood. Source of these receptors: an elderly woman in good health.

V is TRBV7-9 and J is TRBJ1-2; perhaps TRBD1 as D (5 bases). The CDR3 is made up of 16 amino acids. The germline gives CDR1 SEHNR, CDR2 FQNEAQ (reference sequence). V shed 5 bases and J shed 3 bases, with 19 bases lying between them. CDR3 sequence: CASSRSRRGTDYGYTF. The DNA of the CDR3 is TGTGCCAGCAGCAGATCAAGGAGGGGAACGGACTATGGCTACACCTTC.

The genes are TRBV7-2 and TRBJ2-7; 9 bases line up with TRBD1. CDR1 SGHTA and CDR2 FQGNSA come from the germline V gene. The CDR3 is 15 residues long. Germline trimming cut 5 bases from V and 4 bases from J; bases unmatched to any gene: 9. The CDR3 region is CASSADRGGIYEQYF. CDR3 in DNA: TGTGCCAGCAGCGCTGACAGGGGGGGGATTTACGAGCAGTACTTC. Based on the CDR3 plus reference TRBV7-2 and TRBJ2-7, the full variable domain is GAGVSQSPSNKVTEKGKDVELRCDPISGHTALYWYRQSLGQGLEFLIYFQGNSAPDKSGLPSDRFSAERTGGSVSTLTIQRTQQEDSAVYLCASSADRGGIYEQYFGPGTRLTVT.

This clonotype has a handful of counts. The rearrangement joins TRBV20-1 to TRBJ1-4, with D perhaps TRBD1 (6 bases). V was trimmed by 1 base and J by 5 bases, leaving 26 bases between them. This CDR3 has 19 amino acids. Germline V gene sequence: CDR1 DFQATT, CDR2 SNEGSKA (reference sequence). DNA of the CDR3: TGCAGTGCTAGAGCTCCGGGACAATCACCCCCCGGCACCAATGAAAAACTGTTTTTT. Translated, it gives CSARAPGQSPPGTNEKLFF.

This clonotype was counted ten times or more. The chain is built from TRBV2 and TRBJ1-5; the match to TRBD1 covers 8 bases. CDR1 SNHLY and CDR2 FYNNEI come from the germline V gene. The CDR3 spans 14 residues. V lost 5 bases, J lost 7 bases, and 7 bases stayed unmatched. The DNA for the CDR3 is TGTGCCAGCAGTTCAGGGGGCGCGGGGCAGCCCCAGCATTTT. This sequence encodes CASSSGGAGQPQHF.

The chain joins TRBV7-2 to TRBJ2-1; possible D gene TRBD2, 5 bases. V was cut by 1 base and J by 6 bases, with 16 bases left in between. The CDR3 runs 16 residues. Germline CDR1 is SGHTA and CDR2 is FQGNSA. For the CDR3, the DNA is TGTGCCAGCAGCTTAGGCGGCCTCCTAGCCACCAATGAGCAGTTCTTC. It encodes CASSLGGLLATNEQFF.

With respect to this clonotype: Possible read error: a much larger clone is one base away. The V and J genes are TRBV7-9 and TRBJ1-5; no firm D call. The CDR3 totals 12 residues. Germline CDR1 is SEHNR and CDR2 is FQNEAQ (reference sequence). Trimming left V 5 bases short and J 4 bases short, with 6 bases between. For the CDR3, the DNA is TGTGCCAGCAGCCCAGAGAATCAGCCCCAGCATTTT. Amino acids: CASSPENQPQHF.

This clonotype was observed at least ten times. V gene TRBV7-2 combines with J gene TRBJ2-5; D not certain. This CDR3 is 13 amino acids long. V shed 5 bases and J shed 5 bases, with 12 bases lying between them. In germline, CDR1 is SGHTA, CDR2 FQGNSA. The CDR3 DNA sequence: TGTGCCAGCAGCCCGAATATGGGGGAGACCCAGTACTTC. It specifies CASSPNMGETQYF.

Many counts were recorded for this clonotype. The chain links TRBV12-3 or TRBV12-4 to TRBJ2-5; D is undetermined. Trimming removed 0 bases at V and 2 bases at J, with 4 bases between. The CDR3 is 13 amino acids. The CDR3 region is CASSLAEQETQYF. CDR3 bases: TGTGCCAGCAGTTTAGCTGAACAAGAGACCCAGTACTTC.

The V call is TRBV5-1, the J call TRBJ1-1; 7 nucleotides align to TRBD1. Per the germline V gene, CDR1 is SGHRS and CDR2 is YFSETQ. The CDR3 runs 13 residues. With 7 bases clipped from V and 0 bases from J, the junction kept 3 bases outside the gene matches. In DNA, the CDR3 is TGCGCCAGCCAACAGGGGATGAACACTGAAGCTTTCTTT. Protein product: CASQQGMNTEAFF.

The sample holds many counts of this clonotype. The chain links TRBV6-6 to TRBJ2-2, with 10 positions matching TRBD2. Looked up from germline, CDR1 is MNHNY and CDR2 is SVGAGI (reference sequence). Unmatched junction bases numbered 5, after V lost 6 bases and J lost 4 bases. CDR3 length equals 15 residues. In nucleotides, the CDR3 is TGTGCCAGCAGCCTAGCGGGAGTCGGCACCGGGGAGCTGTTTTTT. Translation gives CASSLAGVGTGELFF.

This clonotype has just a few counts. The CDR3 DNA follows: TGTGCCAGCAGCCGACAGGGTAGAGAGACCCAGTACTTC. It encodes CASSRQGRETQYF. The J gene is TRBJ2-7, the V gene TRBV7-3; 7 bases match TRBD1. Judging by the DNA end, TRBJ2-5 fits better; the J call may be wrong. The CDR3 totals 13 residues. CDR1 SGHTA and CDR2 FQGTGA come from the germline V gene.

In DNA form, the CDR3 reads TGCAGTAACGGGCGGCGAGGAACCTCCTACGAGCAGTACTTC. Amino acids: CSNGRRGTSYEQYF. The gene calls are TRBV20-1 and TRBJ2-7; no firm D call. The CDR3 has 14 residues. V lost 8 bases to trimming and J lost 0 bases, with 17 bases between them. CDR1 is DFQATT and CDR2 is SNEGSKA in the germline V gene (reference sequence).

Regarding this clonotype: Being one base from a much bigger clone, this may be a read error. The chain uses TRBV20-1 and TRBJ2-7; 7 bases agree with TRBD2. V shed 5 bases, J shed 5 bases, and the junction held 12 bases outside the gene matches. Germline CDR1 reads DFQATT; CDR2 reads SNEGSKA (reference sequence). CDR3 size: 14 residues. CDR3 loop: CSAPSAGVRNEQYF. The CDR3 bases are TGCAGTGCTCCGTCGGCGGGAGTAAGGAACGAGCAGTACTTC.

The CDR3 coding sequence is TGCGCCAGCAGCTTGCAGGGTCTTCCAAATGCACCCCTCCACTTT. Translating gives CASSLQGLPNAPLHF. V usage is TRBV5-1 and J usage is TRBJ1-6; a weak D match, TRBD1 (5 bases). V shed 1 base and J shed 11 bases, with 16 bases lying between them. Per the germline V gene, CDR1 is SGHRS and CDR2 is YFSETQ. The CDR3 is 15 amino acids.